The clone carrying this TCR beta chain was seen a handful of times. What it binds is unknown. The data stem from a study of T cells in Graves' hyperthyroidism and ophthalmopathy. For the study at large: Before treatment of any kind, peripheral blood was taken at initial diagnosis. Overall study findings and caveats: Within blood appeared most thyroid clonotypes that had expanded above 0.001.

There are 17 residues in the CDR3. Trimming left V 3 bases short and J 2 bases short, with 20 bases between. Germline lookup yields CDR1 MGHRA and CDR2 YSYEKL. The source material, RNA transcripts, was used to amplify TCR beta CDR3 regions. With the HTBI primer set, the TCR CDR3 went through a first round of RT-PCR. TCRdb reanalysed the multiplex PCR reads using MiXCR and keeps one entry per CDR3 protein. This sample yields 350,000 to 450,000 distinct CDR3 sequences, of which over 11% are seen a single time; approximately 11% belongs to the top ten. Diagnoses rested on clinical symptoms, serum thyroxine and TRAb, thyroid ultrasound and orbital computed tomography.

The specimen sequenced was blood. This TCR was recovered from a woman in her fifties or sixties with Graves' hyperthyroidism. The chain recombines TRBV4-1 with TRBJ2-7; a possible D gene is TRBD2 (6 bases). CDR3 sequence reads: CASSQRMGGIKAYEQYF. For the CDR3, the DNA is TGCGCCAGCAGCCAGAGGATGGGCGGGATAAAGGCCTACGAGCAGTACTTC.